The 18 T cell receptor beta chains below come from one sample, sequenced in a study of regulatory T cells in long-lasting Graves disease. Library construction for TCR beta used iRepertoire HTBI primers and Arm-PCR of CDR3 regions. TCRdb re-called the multiplex PCR reads through MiXCR, storing one row per CDR3 protein. This sample yields 300,000 to 350,000 distinct CDR3 sequences, of which around a fifth are seen a single time; around 30% belongs to the top ten. The time point is: persistent/refractory GD, antithyroid drugs over 5 years with positive TRAb. Generation of the TCR library employed RNA extracted from PBMCs. Here the sequenced sample was peripheral blood mononuclear cells (PBMCs), taken when the disease was refractory, from a patient treated with antithyroid drugs. The receptors were sampled from a female donor with Graves disease.

This clonotype was seen at least ten times. This sequence joins TRBV12-3 or TRBV12-4 and TRBJ1-1; D gene unclear. V lost 3 bases and J 6 bases, leaving 14 bases between the germline ends. This CDR3 has 14 residues. CDR3 bases: TGTGCCAGCAGTTTTCTTGAACTTCCAGCTGAAGCTTTCTTT. Its translation: CASSFLELPAEAFF.

The V and J genes are TRBV9 and TRBJ2-7; 7 bases agree with TRBD2. Germline-derived CDR1 and CDR2 are SGDLS and YYNGEE. Trimming took 4 bases from V and 8 from J; bases not matched to a gene: 18. The CDR3 loop spans 16 amino acids. CDR3 DNA sequence: TGTGCCAGCAGCCCGAGGGACTACCGAAGTCTACGTCAGCAGTACTTC. Its protein product is CASSPRDYRSLRQQYF.

This rearrangement joins TRBV11-2 to TRBJ1-3; no clear D. This CDR3 region has 12 residues. Per germline, CDR1 SGHAT and CDR2 FQNNGV. Trimming took 3 bases from V and 2 from J, leaving 2 bases between them. The CDR3, as DNA: TGTGCCAGCAGCTTTCCTGGAAACACCATATATTTT. Its protein is CASSFPGNTIYF.

V and J are TRBV24-1 and TRBJ2-1; tentative D call: TRBD2 (7 bases). Per the germline V gene, CDR1 is KGHDR and CDR2 is SFDVKD. Trimming took off 2 bases at V and 9 bases at J, with 13 bases between the two ends. CDR3 length: 14 residues. Here the CDR3 reads CATSDSGGLGEQFF. As DNA, the CDR3 is TGTGCCACCAGTGATTCCGGGGGGCTAGGTGAGCAGTTCTTC.

This clonotype occurred a few times. This sequence joins TRBV12-3 or TRBV12-4 and TRBJ2-3; possibly TRBD2 for D (5 bases). The CDR3 covers 14 residues. The V gene lost 3 bases and the J gene lost 0 bases, with 7 bases spanning the gap. CDR3 in amino acids: CASSLDSSTDTQYF. DNA for the CDR3: TGTGCCAGCAGTTTGGACTCTAGCACAGATACGCAGTATTTT.

This clonotype was seen repeatedly, ten times or more. This chain joins TRBV3-1 and TRBJ2-2; D gene unclear. The CDR3 covers 13 residues. Deletions cut 0 bases from V and 6 bases from J, with 5 bases between. The germline V gene encodes CDR1 LGHDT and CDR2 YNNKEL (reference sequence). The CDR3 nucleotides read TGTGCCAGCAGCCAAGACACGGCCGGGGAGCTGTTTTTT. This codes for CASSQDTAGELFF. Variable domain in full (rest from reference TRBV3-1 and TRBJ2-2): DTAVSQTPKYLVTQMGNDKSIKCEQNLGHDTMYWYKQDSKKFLKIMFSYNNKELIINETVPNRFSPKSPDKAHLNLHINSLELGDSAVYFCASSQDTAGELFFGEGSRLTVL.

This clonotype was detected a few times. The CDR3 here is CAGQAGNTIYF. CDR3 in DNA: TGTGCCGGACAGGCCGGAAACACCATATATTTT. The chain links TRBV30 to TRBJ1-3, with 7 bases that match TRBD1. Per germline, CDR1 GTSNPN and CDR2 SVGIG (reference sequence). The V segment lost 8 bases and the J segment 4 bases; nucleotides outside the gene matches: 2. CDR3 size: 11 residues. The full variable domain, with the rest looked up from reference TRBV30 and TRBJ1-3, is SQTIHQWPATLVQPVGSPLSLECTVEGTSNPNLYWYRQAAGRGLQLLFYSVGIGQISSEVPQNLSASRPQDRQFILSSKKLLLSDSGFYLCAGQAGNTIYFGEGSWLTVV.

This chain connects TRBV6-2 or TRBV6-3 to TRBJ2-2; D not certain. The CDR3 covers 13 residues. Germline values: CDR1 MNHEY, CDR2 SVGEGT. The V end lost 2 bases, the J end lost 6 bases, and 7 bases lay between the germline ends. CDR3 in amino acids: CASSYTSPGELFF. The CDR3 nucleotides read TGTGCCAGCAGTTACACCTCGCCCGGGGAGCTGTTTTTT.

This clonotype has a handful of counts. The rearrangement uses TRBV4-3 and TRBJ1-1; D may be TRBD1 (6 bases). The CDR3 covers 15 residues. The germline gives CDR1 LGHNA, CDR2 YSLEER. The germline V and J ends were trimmed by 2 bases and 7 bases, with 17 bases remaining between them. The CDR3 protein is CASSQIKTGRSEAFF. The CDR3 bases are TGCGCCAGCAGCCAAATTAAGACAGGAAGGAGTGAAGCTTTCTTT.

The CDR3 DNA is TGCAGTGCTAGTGGGGCGGGAAGCTCCTACAATGAGCAGTTCTTC. Translated: CSASGAGSSYNEQFF. The chain is built from TRBV20-1 and TRBJ2-1; D might be TRBD2 (6 bases). Per germline, CDR1 DFQATT and CDR2 SNEGSKA (reference sequence). V lost 3 bases, J lost 0 bases, and 12 bases lay in between. The CDR3 is 15 amino acids.

This clonotype was seen repeatedly, ten times or more. The J gene is TRBJ2-7, the V gene TRBV24-1; 9 nucleotides line up with TRBD1. Germline CDR1 KGHDR, CDR2 SFDVKD. J was trimmed by 2 bases and V by 3 bases; bases with no gene match: 4. CDR3 length equals 15 residues. The CDR3 loop is CATSDPGTGTYEQYF. CDR3 sequence (DNA): TGTGCCACCAGTGATCCCGGGACAGGGACCTACGAGCAGTACTTC.

The chain carries TRBV3-1 and TRBJ2-7; 7 nucleotides match TRBD2. Trimming cost V 0 bases and J 0 bases; bases outside gene matches: 5. Germline V gives CDR1 LGHDT, CDR2 YNNKEL (reference sequence). CDR3 length: 16 amino acids. The DNA for the CDR3 is TGTGCCAGCAGCCAAGATGGCGCTAGCGGCTCCTACGAGCAGTACTTC. Translating it yields CASSQDGASGSYEQYF.

This clonotype was counted ten times or more. The chain links TRBV6-5 to TRBJ1-4; maybe TRBD1 (6 bases). CDR3 size: 14 residues. CDR1 is MNHEY, CDR2 SVGAGI, per germline. V was cut by 2 bases and J by 8 bases, with 12 bases left in between. DNA for the CDR3: TGTGCCAGCAGTTACGGAGGGGGAGAGGAAAAACTGTTTTTT. It encodes CASSYGGGEEKLFF.

This clonotype has at least ten counts. The V call is TRBV2, the J call TRBJ2-1, with 8 bases identical to TRBD2. The germline V gene encodes CDR1 SNHLY and CDR2 FYNNEI. The CDR3 is 14 residues long. Trimming at V came to 8 bases and at J to 10 bases, leaving 13 bases not matched to a gene. CDR3 protein: CASRPGLGIGEQFF. The CDR3 nucleotides are TGTGCCAGCCGGCCGGGACTAGGAATCGGCGAGCAGTTCTTC.

This clonotype was found many times. V gene TRBV7-3 combines with J gene TRBJ1-6; possible D gene TRBD1, 6 bases. From germline, CDR1 is SGHTA and CDR2 FQGTGA. Trimming took 1 base from V and 7 from J, leaving 11 bases between them. CDR3 size: 15 residues. This CDR3 is CASSLRGGLNSPLHF. CDR3 in DNA: TGTGCCAGCAGCTTAAGGGGGGGGCTGAATTCACCCCTCCACTTT.

There are a few counts of this clonotype. At one of its ends the junction is not consistent with the germline gene, which may arise from a read error. The gene calls are TRBV29-1 and TRBJ1-1; D remains ambiguous. CDR3 length: 12 amino acids. Germline-derived CDR1 and CDR2 are SQVTM and ANQGSEA. In nucleotides, the CDR3 is TGCGGCGTTGATTCGGGCCTTACTGAAGCTTTCTTT. This gives the protein CGVDSGLTEAFF.

This rearrangement joins TRBV19 to TRBJ2-2, with D perhaps matching TRBD1 (6 bases). Germline values: CDR1 LNHDA, CDR2 SQIVND (reference sequence). With 6 bases removed from V and 3 bases from J, the gap between germline ends came to 14 bases. The CDR3 covers 15 residues. CDR3 sequence: CASSEQGFDTGELFF. The DNA for the CDR3 is TGTGCCAGTAGCGAACAGGGTTTCGACACCGGGGAGCTGTTTTTT.

This chain joins TRBV12-3 or TRBV12-4 and TRBJ2-3, with D perhaps given as TRBD1 or TRBD2 (6 bases each). The CDR3 consists of 17 residues. Trimming stripped 3 bases from V and 3 bases from J, with 19 bases between. This CDR3 reads CASSFEGGLGGTDTQYF. CDR3 DNA sequence: TGTGCCAGCAGTTTCGAAGGGGGGCTCGGTGGTACAGATACGCAGTATTTT.